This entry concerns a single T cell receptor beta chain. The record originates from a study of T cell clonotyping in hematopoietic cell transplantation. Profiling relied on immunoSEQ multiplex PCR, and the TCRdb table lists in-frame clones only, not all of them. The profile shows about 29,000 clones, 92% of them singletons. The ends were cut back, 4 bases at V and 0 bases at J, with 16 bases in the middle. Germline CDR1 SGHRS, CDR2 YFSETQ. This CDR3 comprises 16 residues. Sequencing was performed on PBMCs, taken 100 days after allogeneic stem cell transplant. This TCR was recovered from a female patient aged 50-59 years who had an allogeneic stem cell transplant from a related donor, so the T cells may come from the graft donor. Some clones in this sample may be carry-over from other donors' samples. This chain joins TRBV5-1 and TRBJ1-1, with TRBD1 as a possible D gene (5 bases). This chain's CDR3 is CASSPGWGRMNTEAFF. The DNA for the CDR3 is TGCGCCAGCAGCCCCGGGTGGGGGAGGATGAACACTGAAGCTTTCTTT.